One and the same sample provided the 10 T cell receptor beta chains below, sequenced in a study of a mutant IDH1 vaccine in newly diagnosed glioma (dated by TCRdb to 2020 to 2023). The protocol used for the library was the immunoSEQ multiplex PCR assay. In its TCRdb copy, this immuneACCESS table keeps in-frame sequences only and misses some clones. Where compared with another copy, unresolved V genes explain less than half of these, and the others have no known cause. The sample yields nearly 55,000 clones; around four fifths were counted once. The ten biggest clones cover 4.1% of the sample. Interpreted using the paper, the time point label stands for: week 35, safety follow-up. Each vaccine dose, consisting of 300 ug of a 20-mer mutant IDH1 peptide in Montanide, was administered subcutaneously with topical imiquimod. For these receptors, no antigen is known. Sample: PBMCs, taken from a glioma patient whose treatment included an IDH1 peptide vaccine. These receptors were taken from a woman between 18 and 29 years old with glioma.

The chain has TRBV6-1 and TRBJ2-5; weak D call: TRBD1 (6 bases). The CDR3 has 14 residues. Germline values: CDR1 MNHNS, CDR2 SASEGT. Between the trimmed V and J ends, which lost 9 bases and 4 bases, there was a span of 18 bases. The CDR3 region is CASETGTYSETQYF. The CDR3, as DNA: TGTGCCAGTGAGACAGGTACCTATTCAGAGACCCAGTACTTC.

The chain links TRBV5-1 to TRBJ2-1; no firm D call. Trimming stripped 3 bases from V and 8 bases from J, with 9 bases between. Germline V gene lookup returns CDR1 SGHRS and CDR2 YFSETQ. The CDR3 is made up of 12 amino acids. The CDR3 loop reads CASSWVGDEQFF. The CDR3 DNA reads as TGCGCCAGCAGCTGGGTGGGCGATGAGCAGTTCTTC.

The chain combines TRBV5-1 with TRBJ1-1; tentatively, D is TRBD1 (5 bases). Deletions cut 0 bases from V and 11 bases from J, with 17 bases between. Per the germline V gene, CDR1 is SGHRS and CDR2 is YFSETQ. The CDR3 totals 14 residues. CDR3 bases: TGCGCCAGCAGCTTGGCCGGGACCCTAGCCGGGGCTTTCTTT. Translation gives CASSLAGTLAGAFF. The full variable domain, rest sourced from reference TRBV5-1 and TRBJ1-1, is KAGVTQTPRYLIKTRGQQVTLSCSPISGHRSVSWYQQTPGQGLQFLFEYFSETQRNKGNFPGRFSGRQFSNSRSEMNVSTLELGDSALYLCASSLAGTLAGAFFGQGTRLTVV.

The chain uses TRBV27 and TRBJ1-5, with D uncertain. Trimming shortened V by 3 bases and J by 5 bases, and 14 bases separated the two germline ends. Germline CDR1 is MNHEY and CDR2 is SMNVEV (reference sequence). The CDR3 runs to 15 residues. CDR3 region: CASSFRGRGDQPQHF. The DNA of the CDR3 is TGTGCCAGCAGTTTCCGTGGAAGAGGCGATCAGCCCCAGCATTTT.

The chain uses TRBV6-1 and TRBJ1-1; TRBD1 aligns across 7 bases. This CDR3 has 14 amino acids. Unmatched junction bases numbered 6, after V lost 4 bases and J lost 4 bases. The germline CDR1 and CDR2 sequences are MNHNS and SASEGT. The CDR3 DNA is TGTGCCAGCAGTGGACAGGGTACGATCACTGAAGCTTTCTTT. Its protein is CASSGQGTITEAFF.

The CDR3 protein is CASSLVAGGPTDTQYF. The CDR3 DNA is TGTGCCAGCAGCTTAGTAGCGGGGGGGCCCACAGATACGCAGTATTTT. The rearrangement uses TRBV11-2 and TRBJ2-3, with 11 bases aligning to TRBD2. CDR1 and CDR2 (germline): SGHAT, FQNNGV. The length of the CDR3 is 16 residues. J lost 2 bases, V lost 1 base, and 2 bases had no gene match.

CDR3 loop: CASSDRQGATNEKLFF. Written as DNA, the CDR3 is TGCGCCAGCAGTGATCGACAGGGGGCAACTAATGAAAAACTGTTTTTT. The chain couples TRBV10-1 to TRBJ1-4, with TRBD1 identical over 9 bases. J lost 0 bases, V lost 3 bases, and 2 bases had no gene match. Germline V gene data show CDR1 as WNHNN and CDR2 as SYGVQD (reference sequence). CDR3 size: 16 residues.

V usage is TRBV25-1 and J usage is TRBJ2-1; 11 nucleotides line up with TRBD2. The CDR3 runs 18 residues. Germline V gene lookup returns CDR1 MGHDK and CDR2 SYGVNS. The junction had 10 bases not matched to a gene; V was cut back by 5 bases and J by 1 base. In DNA form, the CDR3 reads TGTGCCAGCAGTACCCCGGGACTAGCGGAAGGATCCTACAATGAGCAGTTCTTC. This translates into CASSTPGLAEGSYNEQFF.

A word on this clone: One junction end does not reproduce the germline sequence, and a read error may be involved. The chain combines TRBV15 with TRBJ2-7; TRBD1 might be the D (5 bases). CDR3 size: 12 residues. CDR1 and CDR2 from the germline V gene are LNHNV and YYDKDF (reference sequence). The CDR3 sequence: CATGRAFYEQYF. The CDR3 DNA reads as TGTGCCACCGGCAGGGCCTTCTACGAGCAGTACTTC.

The J gene is TRBJ1-4, the V gene TRBV6-4; TRBD1 agrees at 7 bases. The length of the CDR3 is 15 residues. Germline V CDR1 and CDR2: MRHNA, SNTAGT. After removal of 4 bases from V and 5 bases from J, the junction contained 7 bases not matched to a gene. CDR3 coding DNA: TGTGCCAGCAGTGTTCGGGGACAGATAAATGAAAAACTGTTTTTT. Translating gives CASSVRGQINEKLFF.